The 20 T cell receptor beta chains below were found in one sample sequenced in a study of blood T cell repertoires in COVID-19. The repertoire was sequenced with immunoSEQ multiplex PCR; TCRdb's copy has only in-frame clones and lacks some. This table has 320,000 or so clones, about 85% appearing once. The sample taken for sequencing was PBMCs or T cells enriched from blood (not recorded which). These receptors came from a woman aged 25 to 39 who had been exposed to COVID-19.

This clone was counted a single time. The V call is TRBV2, the J call TRBJ2-1, with 10 bases that match TRBD2. J gave up 4 bases and V 6 bases, and 9 bases lay outside the gene matches. The germline V gene encodes CDR1 SNHLY and CDR2 FYNNEI. The CDR3 is made up of 16 amino acids. The CDR3 loop reads CASSGGIAGGYNEQFF. CDR3 sequence (DNA): TGTGCCAGCAGCGGGGGAATAGCGGGGGGTTACAATGAGCAGTTCTTC. Full variable domain (remainder filled in from reference TRBV2 and TRBJ2-1): EPEVTQTPSHQVTQMGQEVILRCVPISNHLYFYWYRQILGQKVEFLVSFYNNEISEKSEIFDDQFSVERPDGSNFTLKIRSTKLEDSAMYFCASSGGIAGGYNEQFFGPGTRLTVL.

CDR3 nucleotides: TGTGCCAGCACGCAGGACAGGGGTAATTCACCCCTCCACTTT. Translating gives CASTQDRGNSPLHF. The genes are TRBV2 and TRBJ1-6, with 9 bases fitting TRBD1. The CDR3 is 14 residues long. Germline trimming cut 7 bases from V and 6 bases from J; bases unmatched to any gene: 4. From germline, CDR1 is SNHLY and CDR2 FYNNEI.

The chain uses TRBV6-5 and TRBJ1-3; a weak D match, TRBD1 (5 bases). This CDR3 has 11 residues. Germline V lookup: CDR1 MNHEY, CDR2 SVGAGI. The V end was cut by 10 bases, the J end by 4 bases, with 8 bases between. This CDR3 is CATGGGNTIYF. The CDR3 DNA follows: TGTGCCACCGGGGGGGGAAACACCATATATTTT.

The V call is TRBV21-1, the J call TRBJ1-5; TRBD1 reflects the table's D call only, with no check against the DNA. TRBV21-1 is listed as a pseudogene. This CDR3 comprises 13 residues. The CDR3 here is CASIDRGYQPQHF. In nucleotides, the CDR3 is TGTGCCAGCATCGACAGGGGGTACCAGCCCCAGCATTTT.

The chain has TRBV10-3 and TRBJ1-6; TRBD1 is a possible D gene (6 bases). Germline loops: CDR1 ENHRY, CDR2 SYGVKD. Trimming took 5 bases from V and 5 from J, leaving 13 bases between them. This CDR3 is 15 amino acids long. The CDR3 here is CAISSGTPNNSPLHF. In DNA form, the CDR3 reads TGTGCCATCAGTAGCGGGACACCCAATAATTCACCCCTCCACTTT.

This rearrangement joins TRBV6-6 to TRBJ1-1; D may be TRBD1 (6 bases). The germline CDR1 and CDR2 sequences are MNHNY and SVGAGI (reference sequence). The CDR3 has 16 amino acids. Trimming pared 4 bases from V and 1 base from J, leaving 16 bases between. The DNA of the CDR3 is TGTGCCAGCAGTTTACTCCTTATGACAGGGAACACTGAAGCTTTCTTT. Residues: CASSLLLMTGNTEAFF.

The V call is TRBV28, the J call TRBJ2-1; 7 nucleotides match TRBD2. Trimming removed 7 bases from V and 9 bases from J; junction bases left unmatched: 12. There are 14 residues in the CDR3. CDR1 and CDR2 (germline): MDHEN, SYDVKM. The DNA for the CDR3 is TGTGCCAGCACCCTCCCGACTAGCCAACGTGAGCAGTTCTTC. Translation gives CASTLPTSQREQFF. Looking up the rest from reference TRBV28 and TRBJ2-1 gives the full variable domain: DVKVTQSSRYLVKRTGEKVFLECVQDMDHENMFWYRQDPGLGLRLIYFSYDVKMKEKGDIPEGYSVSREKKERFSLILESASTNQTSMYLCASTLPTSQREQFFGPGTRLTVL.

The V gene is TRBV6-5, the J gene TRBJ1-3; a possible D gene is TRBD1 (6 bases). This CDR3 is 14 amino acids long. Germline CDR1 reads MNHEY; CDR2 reads SVGAGI. Trimming took off 7 bases at V and 0 bases at J, with 10 bases between the two ends. CDR3 nucleotides: TGTGCCAGCAACAACAGGGACTCTGGAAACACCATATATTTT. It encodes CASNNRDSGNTIYF.

The chain combines TRBV3-1 (or the pseudogene TRBV3-2) with TRBJ1-6; 7 nucleotides align to TRBD1. There are 14 residues in the CDR3. From germline, CDR1 is LGHDT and CDR2 YNNKEL (reference sequence). With V trimmed by 4 bases and J by 7 bases, 4 bases remained unmatched. CDR3 coding DNA: TGTGCCAGCAGCCTCGGACAGGAGAATTCACCCCTCCACTTT. It codes for CASSLGQENSPLHF.

The chain joins TRBV5-1 to TRBJ2-1; a weak D match, TRBD2 (5 bases). CDR1 SGHRS and CDR2 YFSETQ come from the germline V gene. V was shortened by 5 bases and J by 4 bases, with 16 bases between the two germline ends. The CDR3 contains 15 residues. CDR3 amino acids: CASRLGVGEYNEQFF. As DNA, the CDR3 is TGCGCCAGCAGGCTCGGGGTGGGAGAATACAATGAGCAGTTCTTC.

The chain combines TRBV4-1 with TRBJ2-1; 10 positions agree with TRBD2. The CDR3 is made up of 17 amino acids. The V gene end was trimmed by 4 bases and the J gene end by 3 bases; junction bases not matched to a gene: 9. Looked up from germline, CDR1 is MGHRA and CDR2 is YSYEKL. The CDR3 loop reads CASSPRLAGVNYNEQFF. The CDR3 DNA reads TGCGCCAGCAGCCCCCGGCTAGCGGGAGTTAACTACAATGAGCAGTTCTTC.

This clone was recorded a few times. The chain carries TRBV6-5 and TRBJ2-2; maybe TRBD2 (5 bases). Trimming took off 6 bases at V and 5 bases at J, with 16 bases between the two ends. The CDR3 covers 15 residues. Germline values: CDR1 MNHEY, CDR2 SVGAGI. The CDR3 nucleotides are TGTGCCAGCAGCCCACGAGGGATGGGTACCGGGGAGCTGTTTTTT. Its translation: CASSPRGMGTGELFF.

V gene TRBV5-1 combines with J gene TRBJ2-7, with D possibly being TRBD1 (6 bases). Per germline, CDR1 SGHRS and CDR2 YFSETQ. The CDR3 covers 14 residues. V lost 4 bases and J lost 2, with 13 bases in between. CDR3 coding DNA: TGCGCCAGCAGCCCCGGGACACTAACCTACGAGCAGTACTTC. It is translated as CASSPGTLTYEQYF.

The V gene is TRBV9, the J gene TRBJ2-1, with TRBD2 matching over 11 bases. With 3 bases clipped from V and 7 bases from J, the junction kept 9 bases outside the gene matches. The CDR3 is 16 amino acids. The V gene's germline CDR1 is SGDLS and CDR2 YYNGEE. CDR3 DNA sequence: TGTGCCAGCAGCGGCCCAACTAGCGGGAGAGAAAATGAGCAGTTCTTC. Translated, it gives CASSGPTSGRENEQFF.

The CDR3 bases are TGTGCCTGGACGGCCAGGGGGCGTGCTGAAGCTTTCTTT. Its protein product is CAWTARGRAEAFF. The chain couples TRBV30 to TRBJ1-1; 8 nucleotides agree with TRBD1. The V gene's germline CDR1 is GTSNPN and CDR2 SVGIG (reference sequence). V trimming: 4 bases; J trimming: 6 bases; junction bases outside the gene matches: 7. This CDR3 is built from 13 residues. The full variable domain, completed using reference TRBV30 and TRBJ1-1, is SQTIHQWPATLVQPVGSPLSLECTVEGTSNPNLYWYRQAAGRGLQLLFYSVGIGQISSEVPQNLSASRPQDRQFILSSKKLLLSDSGFYLCAWTARGRAEAFFGQGTRLTVV.

This rearrangement joins TRBV15 to TRBJ1-5; 8 bases are a match to TRBD1. Trimming at V came to 3 bases and at J to 1 base, leaving 11 bases not matched to a gene. The germline V gene has CDR1 LNHNV and CDR2 YYDKDF (reference sequence). The CDR3 extends over 18 amino acids. CDR3 region: CATSSEGRGLGSNQPQHF. CDR3 DNA: TGTGCCACCAGCAGTGAGGGCAGGGGGCTAGGGAGCAATCAGCCCCAGCATTTT.

V gene TRBV15 combines with J gene TRBJ1-4; 7 nucleotides match TRBD1. This CDR3 has 15 amino acids. After removal of 3 bases from V and 2 bases from J, the junction contained 3 bases not matched to a gene. Germline V gene sequence: CDR1 LNHNV, CDR2 YYDKDF (reference sequence). CDR3 DNA: TGTGCCACCAGCAGGGGCAGGGGGACTAATGAAAAACTGTTTTTT. This codes for CATSRGRGTNEKLFF.

The chain uses TRBV6-5 and TRBJ1-3, with 7 bases identical to TRBD1. The V and J ends lost 0 bases and 0 bases, in that order; junction bases with no gene match: 2. Per the germline V gene, CDR1 is MNHEY and CDR2 is SVGAGI. The CDR3 is made up of 16 amino acids. The CDR3 sequence: CASSYSGTASGNTIYF. CDR3 in DNA: TGTGCCAGCAGTTACTCGGGGACAGCCTCTGGAAACACCATATATTTT.

This clone was counted only a few times. This specimen includes other DNA sequences encoding the same CDR3. This chain joins TRBV5-6 and TRBJ2-7; no definite D call. Trimming cost V 0 bases and J 1 base, with 5 bases left between them. The CDR3 spans 13 residues. CDR1 SGHDT and CDR2 YYEEEE come from the germline V gene. CDR3 DNA: TGTGCCAGCAGCTTGGACCGGTCCTACGAGCAGTACTTC. As protein: CASSLDRSYEQYF.

V and J are TRBV9 and TRBJ1-5; 9 positions match TRBD1. The CDR3 totals 15 residues. The germline CDR1 and CDR2 sequences are SGDLS and YYNGEE. V lost 0 bases, J lost 4 bases, and 2 bases stayed unmatched. The CDR3 loop is CASSVAGTGNQPQHF. CDR3 nucleotides: TGTGCCAGCAGCGTAGCGGGGACAGGGAATCAGCCCCAGCATTTT.